The source of this T cell receptor (beta chain) is a study of blood T cell repertoires in COVID-19. Germline-derived CDR1 and CDR2 are MNHEY and SMNVEV (reference sequence). The CDR3 loop spans 16 amino acids. The V gene lost 0 bases and the J gene lost 1 base, with 12 bases spanning the gap. The table came from immunoSEQ multiplex PCR; TCRdb's copy has only in-frame clones and leaves some out. The sample carries fewer than 300,000 clones, under 95% recorded once. The clonotype comes from a woman in her forties with acute COVID-19. The gene calls are TRBV27 and TRBJ1-1; D possibly corresponds to TRBD1 (6 bases). What was sequenced was PBMCs or T cells enriched from blood (not recorded which). The CDR3 region has the DNA TGTGCCAGCAGTTTATCAACAGGGTCAGGGAACACTGAAGCTTTCTTT. Its translation is CASSLSTGSGNTEAFF.